This TCR beta chain was recorded in a study of T-cell memory formation after mild COVID-19. Study background: TCR clustering was largely donor specific. Study outcomes and limitations: Mainly CM and EM harbored the contracting CD4+ clones; mainly EMRA harbored the CD8+ ones. Unconfirmed was the SARS-CoV-2 specificity of second-wave clones that peaked on day 37. Contracting clones from day 15 to 85 showed balanced CD4/CD8; later expanders favored CD4+.

This clonotype was counted only a few times. The target antigen is unknown. This CDR3 is built from 13 residues. Trimming cost V 5 bases and J 3 bases; bases outside gene matches: 2. Germline CDR1 reads WSHSY; CDR2 reads SAAADI. TCRdb independently ran MiXCR on the 5' RACE reads; one entry per CDR3 protein. The sample lists approximately 100,000 distinct CDR3 sequences, approximately 15% occurring once. The material sequenced was PBMCs or a T cell subset sorted from them (not recorded which). The rearrangement uses TRBV10-2 and TRBJ2-5; 8 bases are shared with TRBD1. The TCR originated in an adult woman who had mild COVID-19 (a few samples of this study predate the infection). Cell type and time point are not known. Written as DNA, the CDR3 is TGCGCCAGCAGTAAGACAGGGGAAGAGACCCAGTACTTC. Residues: CASSKTGEETQYF.